This T cell receptor (beta chain) was recorded in a study of shared clonotypes between healthy human individuals. Study as a whole: With ages of 18 to 49, the donors were two women and three men.

TCRdb keeps only in-frame clones here, not all; method: immunoSEQ multiplex PCR. The sample gives millions of clones, about 95% of which show up once; approximately 1.2% is in the top ten. Points on this clone: Its antigen is not known. The identical CDR3 is also encoded by other nucleotide sequences in the sample.

Naive CD8 cells lacked CD45RO and underwent positive selection for CCR7, leaving out terminally differentiated effector memory CD45RA+ cells. Germline CDR1 is SQVTM and CDR2 is ANQGSEA. The V end was cut by 1 base, the J end by 3 bases, with 4 bases between. CDR3 length equals 12 residues. Study outcomes and limitations: Larger estimated richness was generally seen in naive subsets than in memory subsets.

The clonotype originates from a man in his late teens or twenties in good health. The V call is TRBV29-1, the J call TRBJ2-1; the D is unclear. Sequenced material: naive CD8+ T cells sorted from blood. CDR3 loop: CSVEGRYNEQFF. The CDR3 coding sequence is TGCAGCGTTGAAGGTCGCTACAATGAGCAGTTCTTC.